This TCR beta chain was sequenced during a study of T cells in Graves' hyperthyroidism and ophthalmopathy (dated 2019 in TCRdb). In terms of the full investigation: Peripheral blood samples were taken at initial diagnosis, before any treatment was given. To identify distinguishing TCR V-J signatures, a discovery cohort of 95 to 100 patients was used, comprising 43 with Graves' ophthalmopathy and approximately 57 with stable Graves' hyperthyroidism. For training and testing, the 110 or so patients in the discovery cohort were randomly divided in a 7:3 ratio. TCR Vbeta CDR3 sequencing of 135 peripheral blood samples (approximately 44 ophthalmopathy, roughly 72 hyperthyroidism and some 17 progressor patients) is reported in the paper. Following sampling, methimazole starting at 30 mg daily was given to hyperthyroidism patients, and high-dose intravenous methylprednisolone was given to ophthalmopathy patients. In addition, the study compared T-cell repertoires in thyroid tissue and in blood from 6 or 7 Graves' hyperthyroidism patients. Whether ophthalmopathy could be predicted prospectively was tested in an independent validation cohort made up of under 20 hyperthyroidism patients plus 17 patients who later progressed to ophthalmopathy. What the research found in general, with its limitations: Blood samples also contained most of the expanded thyroid clonotypes (frequency above 0.001), which suggests that blood repertoires may reflect thyroid immune responses. During validation, the model predicted progression to ophthalmopathy a median of approximately 7 months ahead of onset, with just under 71% sensitivity and less than 85% specificity. Sample size was not statistically predetermined, and blinding of investigators to group allocation was not performed. A model built on a 13 V-J signature distinguished ophthalmopathy from stable hyperthyroidism, reaching 85% to 90% sensitivity and around 82% specificity in cross-validation and 80%/75% in testing.

Measured from the cysteine to the phenylalanine, the CDR3 is 16 residues long. Only CDR3 DNA remains: 48 bases, in frame from the first base. The CDR1 and CDR2 encoded by the germline V gene are MGHRA and YSYEKL. V lost 6 bases and J lost 7 bases, and the count of bases not matched to a germline gene is 11. The TCR beta CDR3 regions were amplified from the RNA transcripts. For the first round of RT-PCR on the TCR CDR3, the HTBI primer set was used together with the Qiagen OneStep RT-PCR kit. Libraries were constructed in a second round of multiplex PCR, after which size selection and purification were carried out. The libraries were sequenced on an Illumina HiSeq2000 using paired-end 100 bp reads. As for the original processing: SOAPnuke was used to process the raw data, throwing out any read that contained adapters or uncalled bases, had a mean Phred below 15, or lacked an exact constant-primer or identifier match. COPE v1.2.5 was used to merge the high-quality paired reads, and each unique nucleotide sequence was defined as a clonotype. MiTCR v1.1 was used to align the clonotypes against IMGT TRBV, TRBD and TRBJ reference segments. Only V-J combinations with frequency above 0.0001, covering about 99% of repertoires, were analysed. The TCS score was defined as F50 (clonal expansion) divided by E x V (chaos), with BLOSUM62-based TCRdist calculated between CDR3 peptides within each V-J. Welch's t-statistics and random forest reduced just over 500 V-J features to roughly 13, which were used in a naive Bayes classifier (R e1071). Clones were called with MiXCR by TCRdb after fastp trimmed the public reads at Q25, and only in-frame beta chains were retained. For every CDR3 protein sequence, its rows merge into one entry that carries the most common genes and DNA. These V and J calls originate from TCRdb's pipeline instead of the authors' own analysis. The sample contains a few hundred thousand distinct CDR3 sequences, around 16% of them found a single time. The ten largest make up 6.5% to 8% of the sample.

A patient counted as having stable Graves' hyperthyroidism if no progression to ophthalmopathy occurred over 18 months of follow-up. Hyperthyroidism patients were newly diagnosed, with disease duration under 2 months, and aged 18 to 65 years. Patients with uncontrolled infections, other autoimmune diseases, pregnancy or lactation were excluded. Diagnoses relied on clinical symptoms, serum thyroxine and TRAb, thyroid ultrasound and orbital computed tomography. Ficoll-Paque density gradient centrifugation was used to isolate PBMCs from 9.5 to 10 ml of fresh peripheral blood. Total RNA was extracted with Trizol reagent, and quality was checked on an Agilent 2100 Bioanalyzer. In its sample, this clonotype was seen a few times. Its specific antigen is unknown. No quality values exist for individual bases; no much larger clone is one base distant.

This TCR was sampled from a woman in her twenties or thirties with Graves' hyperthyroidism. The V and J segments used are TRBV4-1 and TRBJ2-1, and 11 junctional nucleotides match TRBD1. Sequencing input: blood. The base sequence is TGCGCCAGCAGGGACATAGGACAGGGGGCGGAAAATGAGCAGTTCTTC. It translates as CASRDIGQGAENEQFF.